Only a few counts were recorded for the clone carrying this T cell receptor (beta chain). Its antigen remains unknown. Sequenced material consisted of expressed TCRB transcripts (all of the isolated RNA was reverse transcribed). The table came from immunoSEQ multiplex PCR; TCRdb's copy has only in-frame clones and leaves some out. The sample shows 300,000 or so clones, about a tenth of them seen only once. All sorted populations exceeded 95% purity. The sample originates from a study of beta chain features in type 1 diabetes. Study at large: Cells sorted and examined across all samples totaled 107,917,701. Study observations and caveats: Cells that show high TCR expression could be over-represented by cDNA sequencing. For Type 1 diabetes patients, all four CD4+ subsets carried TCRB CDR3s that were moderately but significantly shorter. Insertions were fewer and deletions more numerous at VDJ junctions in type 1 diabetes patients.

This CDR3 spans 16 amino acids. J was trimmed by 2 bases and V by 0 bases; bases with no gene match: 6. Germline lookup yields CDR1 SGHRS and CDR2 YFSETQ. The sequenced material came from central memory CD4+ T cells from blood. The receptor was isolated from a man aged 25 to 40 with type 1 diabetes. This chain connects TRBV5-1 to TRBJ2-3; TRBD2 matches 7 bases. CDR3 sequence reads: CASSLVPTSPTDTQYF. The CDR3 nucleotides read TGCGCCAGCAGCTTGGTTCCGACTAGCCCCACAGATACGCAGTATTTT.